The 23 T cell receptor beta chains reported below all come from one sample, sequenced in a study of T-cell memory formation after mild COVID-19. Each CDR3 protein gets one entry after TCRdb re-called the 5' RACE reads with MiXCR. This repertoire shows roughly 250,000 distinct CDR3 sequences, over 15% found once; its top ten account for 22%. Sequencing was performed on PBMCs or a T cell subset sorted from them (not recorded which). These receptors all come from a man between 18 and 35 years old who had mild COVID-19 (a few samples of this study predate the infection). Cell type and time point are not known.

This clonotype showed up just a few times. This chain connects TRBV20-1 to TRBJ2-1, with D perhaps matching TRBD2 (7 bases). Trimming removed 0 bases from V and 8 bases from J, with 11 bases in between. Germline V gene data show CDR1 as DFQATT and CDR2 as SNEGSKA (reference sequence). The CDR3 runs 13 residues. DNA of the CDR3: TGCAGTGCTAGAGAGCGGGGGACACATGAGCAGTTCTTC. Translated, it gives CSARERGTHEQFF.

CDR3 nucleotides: TGTGCCAGCAGCCCGGGGACAGGGGGCGCGCTCCATGAGCAGTTCTTC. Protein product: CASSPGTGGALHEQFF. V is TRBV12-3 or TRBV12-4 and J is TRBJ2-1; 12 nucleotides match TRBD1. The CDR3 runs to 16 residues. With V trimmed by 6 bases and J by 8 bases, 11 bases remained unmatched.

The V gene is TRBV7-9, the J gene TRBJ2-1; either TRBD1 or TRBD2 may supply D (7 bases each). Germline V lookup: CDR1 SEHNR, CDR2 FQNEAQ (reference sequence). There are 14 residues in the CDR3. V lost 5 bases, J lost 8 bases, and 16 bases lay in between. CDR3 nucleotide sequence: TGTGCCAGCAGCCTTTCAGGGGGGGTGGATGAGCAGTTCTTC. This translates into CASSLSGGVDEQFF.

This clonotype has a count of ten or more. The chain combines TRBV24-1 with TRBJ2-5, with 9 bases matching TRBD1. Unmatched junction bases numbered 1, after V lost 4 bases and J lost 2 bases. Germline CDR1 reads KGHDR; CDR2 reads SFDVKD. This CDR3 comprises 14 residues. Here the CDR3 DNA reads TGTGCCACCAGTGAAGGACAGGGGCAAGAGACCCAGTACTTC. It specifies CATSEGQGQETQYF.

V gene TRBV4-1 combines with J gene TRBJ1-5; TRBD1 agrees at 8 bases. The V segment lost 3 bases and the J segment 0 bases; nucleotides outside the gene matches: 1. The CDR3 sequence is 15 residues long. Germline CDR1 and CDR2: MGHRA and YSYEKL. The CDR3 reads CASSQGQASNQPQHF. The CDR3 DNA is TGCGCCAGCAGCCAGGGACAGGCTAGCAATCAGCCCCAGCATTTT.

This clonotype appeared a few times. The V call is TRBV10-3, the J call TRBJ1-5; 7 bases agree with TRBD1. The germline gives CDR1 ENHRY, CDR2 SYGVKD. V dropped 3 bases and J dropped 1; count of bases not matched to a gene: 6. The CDR3 length is 16 residues. In DNA form, the CDR3 reads TGTGCCATCAGTGACCCTTCACAGGGGAGCAATCAGCCCCAGCATTTT. Its translation is CAISDPSQGSNQPQHF.

The V and J genes are TRBV5-6 and TRBJ1-2, with unresolved D. The length of the CDR3 is 14 residues. With 4 bases removed from V and 7 bases from J, the gap between germline ends came to 17 bases. Germline-derived CDR1 and CDR2 are SGHDT and YYEEEE. CDR3 DNA sequence: TGTGCCAGCAGCCTTCCGCCGGGGAAGAGTGGCTACACCTTC. It is translated as CASSLPPGKSGYTF.

V gene TRBV6-1 combines with J gene TRBJ2-5; D uncertain. Germline assignment: CDR1 MNHNS and CDR2 SASEGT. This CDR3 region has 13 residues. V was shortened by 4 bases and J by 6 bases, with 12 bases between the two germline ends. The CDR3 loop reads CASSGLFAQTQYF. CDR3 coding DNA: TGTGCCAGCAGTGGGCTCTTCGCCCAGACCCAGTACTTC.

V is TRBV7-3 and J is TRBJ2-3; 13 positions agree with TRBD2. This CDR3 is built from 16 residues. Trimming took 5 bases from V and 5 from J; bases not matched to a gene: 7. Looked up from germline, CDR1 is SGHTA and CDR2 is FQGTGA. The CDR3 coding sequence is TGTGCCAGCAGCCCTGGGACTAGCGGGGTTATAGATACGCAGTATTTT. This gives the protein CASSPGTSGVIDTQYF.

V and J are TRBV7-9 and TRBJ2-7; 7 bases line up with TRBD1. In germline, CDR1 is SEHNR, CDR2 FQNEAQ (reference sequence). The CDR3 runs 11 residues. The J segment lost 10 bases and the V segment lost 3 bases, leaving 3 bases of the junction unmatched. CDR3 loop: CASSFRTGQYF. CDR3 nucleotide sequence: TGTGCCAGCAGCTTCCGGACAGGACAGTACTTC.

This clonotype was detected a few times. The chain links TRBV27 to TRBJ2-1, with TRBD1 as a possible D gene (5 bases). Looked up from germline, CDR1 is MNHEY and CDR2 is SMNVEV (reference sequence). The V end lost 5 bases, the J end lost 6 bases, and 14 bases lay between the germline ends. The CDR3 covers 14 residues. CDR3 nucleotides: TGTGCCAGCAGTCTGTCCCGGCAGGGCAATGAGCAGTTCTTC. Protein sequence: CASSLSRQGNEQFF.

This clonotype was observed at least ten times. The V gene is TRBV29-1, the J gene TRBJ2-1; no firm D call. V lost 3 bases and J lost 7, with 10 bases in between. From germline, CDR1 is SQVTM and CDR2 ANQGSEA. The length of the CDR3 is 12 residues. The CDR3 nucleotides are TGCAGCGTTGACTCCCAAGGGAATGAGCAGTTCTTC. Amino acids: CSVDSQGNEQFF.

This clonotype was recorded a few times. The genes are TRBV7-9 and TRBJ2-5; 9 nucleotides agree with TRBD2. Losses at the gene ends were 5 bases for V and 5 bases for J; bases not matched to a gene: 9. CDR1 is SEHNR and CDR2 is FQNEAQ in the germline V gene (reference sequence). The CDR3 is made up of 15 amino acids. As DNA, the CDR3 is TGTGCCAGCAGCATCGGGACTAGCCGCTCGGAGACCCAGTACTTC. Its translation: CASSIGTSRSETQYF.

The chain couples TRBV6-5 to TRBJ2-4, with D possibly TRBD1 on 6 matching bases. CDR3 length: 15 amino acids. Trimming removed 6 bases from V and 0 bases from J, with 12 bases in between. Germline values: CDR1 MNHEY, CDR2 SVGAGI. CDR3 amino acids: CASSRVGAAKNIQYF. CDR3 coding DNA: TGTGCCAGCAGCCGAGTGGGGGCAGCCAAAAACATTCAGTACTTC.

The chain employs TRBV6-5 and TRBJ1-4, with TRBD1 matching 9 bases. The V gene's germline CDR1 is MNHEY and CDR2 SVGAGI. The CDR3 loop spans 16 amino acids. The J segment lost 7 bases and the V segment lost 0 bases, leaving 6 bases of the junction unmatched. CDR3 nucleotides: TGTGCCAGCAGTTACTCGAGGGGACAGGGCTCTGAAAAACTGTTTTTT. It yields the protein CASSYSRGQGSEKLFF.

The J gene is TRBJ2-7, the V gene TRBV25-1; D is possibly TRBD1 (5 bases). The CDR3 is 14 residues long. Between the trimmed V and J ends, which lost 2 bases and 2 bases, there was a span of 10 bases. Looked up from germline, CDR1 is MGHDK and CDR2 is SYGVNS. CDR3 DNA sequence: TGTGCCAGCAGTGAAAGAGGCAGGGCCTACGAGCAGTACTTC. Its protein is CASSERGRAYEQYF.

The chain combines TRBV19 with TRBJ1-5; D ambiguous. The CDR3 extends over 15 amino acids. The V gene lost 4 bases and the J gene lost 4 bases, with 14 bases spanning the gap. Germline assignment: CDR1 LNHDA and CDR2 SQIVND (reference sequence). The CDR3 DNA reads as TGTGCCAGTAGTACATGGGCTGTGGATAATCAGCCCCAGCATTTT. Translation: CASSTWAVDNQPQHF.

This rearrangement joins TRBV27 to TRBJ1-6; D is unresolved. The CDR3 consists of 11 residues. Trimming stripped 4 bases from V and 8 bases from J, with 3 bases between. Germline lookup yields CDR1 MNHEY and CDR2 SMNVEV (reference sequence). The CDR3 coding sequence is TGTGCCAGCAGTTGGCATTCACCCCTCCACTTT. It specifies CASSWHSPLHF.

This clonotype was seen at least ten times. Being one base from a much bigger clone, this may be a read error. The chain recombines TRBV12-3 or TRBV12-4 with TRBJ2-1; D unclear. The CDR3 spans 12 residues. Between the trimmed V and J ends, which lost 3 bases and 5 bases, there was a span of 5 bases. Here the CDR3 reads CASSFGNNEQFF. Here the CDR3 DNA reads TGTGCCAGCAGTTTTGGTAACAATGAGCAGTTCTTC.

This chain uses TRBV4-2 with TRBJ1-1, with D possibly TRBD1 on 6 matching bases. Trimming cost V 8 bases and J 12 bases, with 13 bases left between them. The CDR3 runs to 10 residues. Germline V lookup: CDR1 LGHNA, CDR2 YNFKEQ. The CDR3 DNA is TGTGCCAGCGCCGGGGGGCGAACTTTCTTT. Residues: CASAGGRTFF.

This clonotype was found a few times. The CDR3 loop is CASSYNPGSYEQYF. Here the CDR3 DNA reads TGTGCCAGCAGTTACAATCCCGGCAGCTACGAGCAGTACTTC. V gene TRBV6-5 combines with J gene TRBJ2-7; unclear D gene. CDR1 is MNHEY, CDR2 SVGAGI, per germline. This CDR3 spans 14 amino acids. The V gene lost 2 bases and the J gene lost 3 bases, with 11 bases spanning the gap.

This clonotype was seen only a few times. The junction shows a germline mismatch at one end, possibly a read error. The chain combines TRBV6-5 with TRBJ1-6; 7 nucleotides line up with TRBD1. The CDR3 has 11 residues. The germline CDR1 and CDR2 sequences are MNHEY and SVGAGI. Written as DNA, the CDR3 is TGTGCCAGCAGTTACGGGGACAGAACCATCTTT. It codes for CASSYGDRTIF.

This clonotype has a handful of counts. The chain carries TRBV30 and TRBJ2-7; D possibly corresponds to TRBD2 (6 bases). The CDR3 runs to 12 residues. Germline CDR1 reads GTSNPN; CDR2 reads SVGIG (reference sequence). The V end was cut by 5 bases, the J end by 0 bases, with 8 bases between. CDR3 protein: CAWDGGSYEQYF. The CDR3 nucleotides read TGTGCCTGGGACGGGGGCTCCTACGAGCAGTACTTC.